The 28 T cell receptor beta chains reported below all come from one sample, sequenced in a study of cytomegalovirus exposure and HLA in healthy donors. The PCR had 60 Vbeta and 13 Jbeta primers. Profiled with immunoSEQ multiplex PCR; TCRdb holds only in-frame clones, not every one. In the table there are around 110,000 clones, about 68% of which are singletons. Input material: PBMCs. These receptors all come from a woman between 40 and 50 years old in good health and CMV-seropositive.

V gene TRBV7-2 combines with J gene TRBJ2-1, with 10 bases lining up with TRBD1. There are 16 residues in the CDR3. V trimming: 8 bases; J trimming: 6 bases; junction bases outside the gene matches: 13. Germline V gene sequence: CDR1 SGHTA, CDR2 FQGNSA. CDR3 in amino acids: CASSRGGTGAPNEQFF. CDR3 bases: TGTGCCAGCTCTAGGGGGGGGACAGGGGCCCCCAATGAGCAGTTCTTC.

In the case of this clone: This CDR3 is missing its conserved last phenylalanine or tryptophan, likely due to a read error. The chain couples TRBV7-3 to TRBJ2-7, with TRBD2 matching over 7 bases. The length of the CDR3 is 13 residues. Germline CDR1 reads SGHTA; CDR2 reads FQGTGA. V lost 3 bases and J lost 3; bases outside the gene matches: 2. This CDR3 reads CASSLTSSYEQYL. The CDR3 bases are TGTGCCAGCAGCTTGACTAGCAGCTACGAGCAGTACCTC.

The gene calls are TRBV7-9 and TRBJ1-2, with 7 bases lining up with TRBD1. V was pared by 9 bases and J by 8 bases, with 15 bases of the junction left unmatched. The germline CDR1 and CDR2 sequences are SEHNR and FQNEAQ (reference sequence). This CDR3 contains 14 residues. The CDR3 bases are TGTGCCAGTTTGGGGGAAACAGGGGCAGGCGGCTACACCTTC. Its translation: CASLGETGAGGYTF.

This clone was counted only a few times. The chain has TRBV18 and TRBJ2-5; a weak D match, TRBD2 (6 bases). Germline loops: CDR1 KGHSH, CDR2 LQKENI. V was pared by 3 bases and J by 5 bases, with 13 bases between. The CDR3 consists of 14 residues. The chain's CDR3 is CASSPSGGRETQYF. CDR3 DNA sequence: TGTGCCAGCTCACCGTCCGGGGGACGGGAGACCCAGTACTTC.

The chain joins TRBV7-2 to TRBJ1-2; no definite D call. In germline, CDR1 is SGHTA, CDR2 FQGNSA. V was shortened by 2 bases and J by 4 bases, with 14 bases between the two germline ends. This CDR3 has 15 amino acids. The CDR3: CASSLMATLGYGYTF. The CDR3 nucleotides are TGTGCCAGCAGCTTAATGGCGACGCTAGGCTATGGCTACACCTTC.

V and J are TRBV27 and TRBJ1-4; 7 bases are a match to TRBD1. Germline CDR1 reads MNHEY; CDR2 reads SMNVEV (reference sequence). CDR3 length: 14 amino acids. Losses at the gene ends were 5 bases for V and 6 bases for J; bases not matched to a gene: 6. The CDR3 sequence is CASSKQGNDEKLFF. CDR3 nucleotides: TGTGCCAGCAGTAAACAGGGGAACGATGAAAAACTGTTTTTT. The full variable domain, its missing parts supplied by reference TRBV27 and TRBJ1-4, is EAQVTQNPRYLITVTGKKLTVTCSQNMNHEYMSWYRQDPGLGLRQIYYSMNVEVTDKGDVPEGYKVSRKEKRNFPLILESPSPNQTSLYFCASSKQGNDEKLFFGSGTQLSVL.

This clone was observed a few times. This rearrangement joins TRBV7-2 to TRBJ2-7, with TRBD1 as a possible D gene (6 bases). The V end lost 5 bases, the J end lost 3 bases, and 8 bases lay between the germline ends. The length of the CDR3 is 12 residues. Germline values: CDR1 SGHTA, CDR2 FQGNSA. CDR3 in amino acids: CASSQTGYEQYF. The CDR3, as DNA: TGTGCCAGCAGCCAGACAGGCTACGAGCAGTACTTC. The full variable domain, with the rest looked up from reference TRBV7-2 and TRBJ2-7, is GAGVSQSPSNKVTEKGKDVELRCDPISGHTALYWYRQSLGQGLEFLIYFQGNSAPDKSGLPSDRFSAERTGGSVSTLTIQRTQQEDSAVYLCASSQTGYEQYFGPGTRLTVT.

J is TRBJ1-3 and V is TRBV6-5; weak D call: TRBD1 (6 bases). CDR3 length equals 16 residues. Per germline, CDR1 MNHEY and CDR2 SVGAGI. V was cut by 0 bases and J by 0 bases, with 9 bases left in between. The CDR3 nucleotides read TGTGCCAGCAGTTACTCCCAGGGGTCCTCTGGAAACACCATATATTTT. Protein sequence: CASSYSQGSSGNTIYF.

J is TRBJ1-3 and V is TRBV5-1; D gene unclear. With 2 bases removed from V and 7 bases from J, the gap between germline ends came to 13 bases. The CDR3 is 14 amino acids. Per germline, CDR1 SGHRS and CDR2 YFSETQ. In nucleotides, the CDR3 is TGCGCCAGCAGCTTTCAGAGCCCGGAGAACACCATATATTTT. Its translation is CASSFQSPENTIYF.

This chain joins TRBV7-2 and TRBJ2-7, with D maybe TRBD1 (5 bases). V was clipped by 1 base and J by 0 bases, with 10 bases between them. The CDR3 is made up of 15 amino acids. The V gene's germline CDR1 is SGHTA and CDR2 FQGNSA. CDR3 loop: CASSLGTGRSYEQYF. The CDR3 region has the DNA TGTGCCAGCAGCTTAGGAACAGGCCGCTCCTACGAGCAGTACTTC.

The chain uses TRBV7-2 and TRBJ2-2; 8 bases are a match to TRBD2. The CDR3 sequence is 16 residues long. With V trimmed by 0 bases and J by 6 bases, 6 bases remained unmatched. CDR1 and CDR2 (germline): SGHTA, FQGNSA. The chain's CDR3 is CASSLARGLEAGELFF. CDR3 coding DNA: TGTGCCAGCAGCTTAGCGAGGGGACTAGAGGCCGGGGAGCTGTTTTTT.

V usage is TRBV7-3 and J usage is TRBJ2-2; TRBD2 agrees at 8 bases. The junction had 8 bases not matched to a gene; V was cut back by 5 bases and J by 3 bases. Per germline, CDR1 SGHTA and CDR2 FQGTGA. The CDR3 runs 16 residues. The CDR3 region has the DNA TGTGCCAGCAGCCCCCAGTCGGGGGGGGACACCGGGGAGCTGTTTTTT. It codes for CASSPQSGGDTGELFF.

The chain is built from TRBV19 and TRBJ1-2; possible D gene TRBD1, 6 bases. This CDR3 contains 11 residues. Germline V lookup: CDR1 LNHDA, CDR2 SQIVND (reference sequence). Trimming left V 9 bases short and J 8 bases short, with 13 bases between. The CDR3 loop is CASATGLGYTF. The CDR3 coding sequence is TGTGCCAGCGCGACAGGATTGGGCTACACCTTC.

The table lists this clone with a few counts. This chain joins TRBV5-5 and TRBJ2-1; D perhaps matches TRBD2 (5 bases). V shed 4 bases and J shed 9 bases, with 14 bases lying between them. The CDR3 loop spans 13 amino acids. CDR1 is SGHKS and CDR2 is YYEKEE in the germline V gene (reference sequence). CDR3 bases: TGTGCCAGCAGCAACATACTAGATTTTGAGCAGTTCTTC. It codes for CASSNILDFEQFF.

This chain joins TRBV12-5 and TRBJ2-5, with D possibly being TRBD2 (6 bases). The DNA end favors TRBJ2-7, so the J call may be wrong. From germline, CDR1 is LGHNT and CDR2 FRNRAP. CDR3 size: 15 residues. The CDR3 coding sequence is TGTGCTAGTGGTTTGTCGGGAGCCCCCTCCTACGAGCAGTACTTC. This codes for CASGLSGAPSYEQYF.

CDR3 nucleotides: TGTGCCAGCAGCCAAATAATCGGAGCAACTAATGAAAAACTGTTTTTT. Amino acids: CASSQIIGATNEKLFF. The chain recombines TRBV4-2 with TRBJ1-4, with unresolved D. Germline V gene sequence: CDR1 LGHNA, CDR2 YNFKEQ. This CDR3 comprises 16 residues. V was shortened by 2 bases and J by 0 bases, with 10 bases between the two germline ends.

The V and J genes are TRBV5-1 and TRBJ2-7; 10 bases map to TRBD1. The junction had 2 bases not matched to a gene; V was cut back by 2 bases and J by 3 bases. The CDR3 length is 14 residues. Germline V lookup: CDR1 SGHRS, CDR2 YFSETQ. CDR3 in amino acids: CASSFGTGDYEQYF. CDR3 bases: TGCGCCAGCAGCTTCGGGACAGGGGACTACGAGCAGTACTTC.

There are a few counts of this clone. The chain joins TRBV18 to TRBJ2-7; 10 bases map to TRBD1. V lost 1 base and J lost 10; bases outside the gene matches: 4. Germline-derived CDR1 and CDR2 are KGHSH and LQKENI. This CDR3 is built from 13 residues. The CDR3 sequence: CASSPRGQGQQYF. The DNA of the CDR3 is TGTGCCAGCTCACCACGGGGACAGGGGCAACAGTACTTC.

The J gene is TRBJ2-1, the V gene TRBV7-9, with 9 nucleotides matching TRBD2. Germline loops: CDR1 SEHNR, CDR2 FQNEAQ (reference sequence). The CDR3 runs 15 residues. CDR3 loop: CASWGASGTYNEQFF. DNA of the CDR3: TGTGCTAGTTGGGGGGCTAGCGGGACCTACAATGAGCAGTTCTTC.

This clone came up a few times. The chain links TRBV5-1 to TRBJ2-7; 7 bases are a match to TRBD1. With V trimmed by 0 bases and J by 3 bases, 9 bases remained unmatched. Germline V gene data show CDR1 as SGHRS and CDR2 as YFSETQ. This CDR3 contains 16 residues. The CDR3 loop reads CASSLGSGTANYEQYF. The CDR3 nucleotides are TGCGCCAGCAGCTTGGGCTCCGGGACAGCTAACTACGAGCAGTACTTC.

This chain uses TRBV7-6 with TRBJ1-3; D is unclear. V lost 6 bases to trimming and J lost 4 bases, with 4 bases between them. CDR1 and CDR2 from the germline V gene are SGHVS and FNYEAQ. CDR3 size: 11 residues. The CDR3 coding sequence is TGTGCCAGCAGACAGGGAAACACCATATATTTT. This gives the protein CASRQGNTIYF.

This clone was seen more than once but under ten times. This chain uses TRBV29-1 with TRBJ2-2; no clear D. This CDR3 is built from 12 residues. Germline lookup yields CDR1 SQVTM and CDR2 ANQGSEA. The ends were cut back, 4 bases at V and 7 bases at J, with 10 bases in the middle. CDR3 region: CSVANSGGELFF. In DNA form, the CDR3 reads TGCAGCGTTGCCAATTCAGGCGGGGAGCTGTTTTTT.

CDR3 loop: CASSAGQGHEQYF. Here the CDR3 DNA reads TGCGCCAGCAGCGCCGGACAGGGCCACGAGCAGTACTTC. This chain connects TRBV5-1 to TRBJ2-7, with 8 bases lining up with TRBD1. This CDR3 comprises 13 residues. The trim removed 4 bases at V and 5 bases at J, leaving 5 bases unmatched. Germline V lookup: CDR1 SGHRS, CDR2 YFSETQ.

The J gene is TRBJ2-5, the V gene TRBV2; TRBD2 agrees at 11 bases. Germline V CDR1 and CDR2: SNHLY, FYNNEI. CDR3 size: 15 residues. With 6 bases clipped from V and 3 bases from J, the junction kept 6 bases outside the gene matches. The CDR3, as DNA: TGTGCCAGCAGACCGGGACTAGCGGCGAAAGAGACCCAGTACTTC. Residues: CASRPGLAAKETQYF.

This rearrangement joins TRBV6-6 to TRBJ2-5; the D gene is possibly TRBD1 (6 bases). The germline V and J ends were trimmed by 2 bases and 2 bases, with 15 bases remaining between them. In germline, CDR1 is MNHNY, CDR2 SVGAGI (reference sequence). The CDR3 covers 16 residues. DNA for the CDR3: TGTGCCAGCAGTTACCCCTCAGGGGCGACACAAGAGACCCAGTACTTC. As protein: CASSYPSGATQETQYF.

V usage is TRBV19 and J usage is TRBJ2-2; D might be TRBD2 (6 bases). CDR3 size: 14 residues. Per the germline V gene, CDR1 is LNHDA and CDR2 is SQIVND (reference sequence). Trimming took off 3 bases at V and 7 bases at J, with 12 bases between the two ends. The CDR3 loop reads CASSITGVDGELFF. As DNA, the CDR3 is TGTGCCAGTAGTATCACGGGGGTGGACGGGGAGCTGTTTTTT.

The chain employs TRBV4-2 and TRBJ2-2; possibly TRBD1 for D (5 bases). The CDR3 totals 14 residues. V shed 1 base and J shed 3 bases, with 6 bases lying between them. Per germline, CDR1 LGHNA and CDR2 YNFKEQ. The CDR3 DNA reads as TGTGCCAGCAGCCAAGGACAGTACACCGGGGAGCTGTTTTTT. Translation gives CASSQGQYTGELFF.

In this sample, this clone turned up once. V usage is TRBV2 and J usage is TRBJ2-1; 13 bases match TRBD2. This CDR3 is built from 15 residues. Trimming took 6 bases from V and 6 from J; bases not matched to a gene: 5. CDR1 is SNHLY, CDR2 FYNNEI, per germline. Here the CDR3 reads CASSATSGRPNEQFF. The CDR3 DNA follows: TGTGCCAGCAGCGCGACTAGCGGGAGGCCCAATGAGCAGTTCTTC. Full variable domain (remainder filled in from reference TRBV2 and TRBJ2-1): EPEVTQTPSHQVTQMGQEVILRCVPISNHLYFYWYRQILGQKVEFLVSFYNNEISEKSEIFDDQFSVERPDGSNFTLKIRSTKLEDSAMYFCASSATSGRPNEQFFGPGTRLTVL.